The 17 T cell receptor beta chains below were found in one sample sequenced in a study of OX40 agonist ivuxolimab in advanced cancers. Only in-frame clones appear in the TCRdb table, and some are missing; sequencing was by immunoSEQ multiplex PCR. This sample has about 60,000 clones, with almost 95% found just once. Sequenced here: CD4+ or CD8+ T cells sorted from blood, sampled in a trial of the OX40 agonist ivuxolimab. The receptor set was obtained from an adult with an advanced solid tumor such as melanoma, head and neck, liver or kidney cancer.

The V and J genes are TRBV6-1 and TRBJ1-2; 9 bases line up with TRBD1. The CDR3 is made up of 16 amino acids. Per the germline V gene, CDR1 is MNHNS and CDR2 is SASEGT. The ends lost 0 bases at V and 1 base at J; junction bases unmatched: 3. In DNA, the CDR3 is TGTGCCAGCAGTGAAGCGCCGACAGGGGGTAACTATGGCTACACCTTC. It encodes CASSEAPTGGNYGYTF.

The V gene is TRBV11-3, the J gene TRBJ2-1; TRBD2 matches 7 bases. This CDR3 is built from 13 residues. V shed 0 bases, J shed 14 bases, and the junction held 7 bases outside the gene matches. The germline gives CDR1 SGHNT, CDR2 YENEEA. The CDR3 DNA reads TGTGCCAGCAGCTTAGATGGGGCGGGAGTGGAGTTCTTC. Its protein product is CASSLDGAGVEFF.

This chain joins TRBV13 and TRBJ1-2, with 8 bases that match TRBD1. With 5 bases clipped from V and 0 bases from J, the junction kept 5 bases outside the gene matches. The CDR3 has 15 amino acids. The V gene's germline CDR1 is PRHDT and CDR2 FYEKMQ (reference sequence). The DNA for the CDR3 is TGTGCCAGCAGCCCCCAGGGGGCGTCTAACTATGGCTACACCTTC. Amino acids: CASSPQGASNYGYTF.

The chain has TRBV19 and TRBJ1-5, with D uncertain. Trimming pared 7 bases from V and 2 bases from J, leaving 15 bases between. CDR3 length: 15 amino acids. From germline, CDR1 is LNHDA and CDR2 SQIVND (reference sequence). CDR3 sequence: CASKVMGVGNQPQHF. CDR3 nucleotide sequence: TGTGCCAGTAAAGTTATGGGTGTAGGCAATCAGCCCCAGCATTTT.

The CDR3 loop reads CASRVAGRSNEQFF. The CDR3 coding sequence is TGTGCCAGCAGGGTAGCGGGGAGAAGTAATGAGCAGTTCTTC. The chain has TRBV2 and TRBJ2-1; 8 bases agree with TRBD2. CDR3 length: 14 amino acids. The germline gives CDR1 SNHLY, CDR2 FYNNEI. J lost 7 bases, V lost 6 bases, and 8 bases had no gene match.

The rearrangement uses TRBV28 and TRBJ2-7; 8 bases are shared with TRBD1. CDR3 length: 14 amino acids. Trimming at V came to 4 bases and at J to 0 bases, leaving 2 bases not matched to a gene. Germline-derived CDR1 and CDR2 are MDHEN and SYDVKM. In DNA, the CDR3 is TGTGCCAGCAGTTCCACAGGGGGCTCCTACGAGCAGTACTTC. It encodes CASSSTGGSYEQYF.

The CDR3 DNA is TGTGCCAGCAGCTCTTTAGGGAGGGCCGGAGAGCAGTACTTC. It encodes CASSSLGRAGEQYF. The rearrangement links TRBV13 to TRBJ2-7; 7 positions agree with TRBD2. Germline V gene sequence: CDR1 PRHDT, CDR2 FYEKMQ (reference sequence). CDR3 length: 14 amino acids. V was pared by 4 bases and J by 7 bases, with 10 bases of the junction left unmatched. Using reference TRBV13 and TRBJ2-7 for the parts outside the CDR3, the full variable domain is AAGVIQSPRHLIKEKRETATLKCYPIPRHDTVYWYQQGPGQDPQFLISFYEKMQSDKGSIPDRFSAQQFSDYHSELNMSSLELGDSALYFCASSSLGRAGEQYFGPGTRLTVT.

The chain joins TRBV9 to TRBJ2-3; D call uncertain. The CDR3 has 13 amino acids. The germline gives CDR1 SGDLS, CDR2 YYNGEE. V lost 3 bases to trimming and J lost 0 bases, with 5 bases between them. The CDR3 DNA reads as TGTGCCAGCAGCGAGTACAGCACAGATACGCAGTATTTT. Protein product: CASSEYSTDTQYF.

The chain has TRBV5-4 and TRBJ2-7, with no clear D. The CDR3 loop spans 15 amino acids. Germline values: CDR1 SGHNT, CDR2 YYREEE (reference sequence). V was pared by 0 bases and J by 0 bases, with 10 bases between. CDR3 nucleotides: TGTGCCAGCAGCTTGGATGGCACGAGCTCCTACGAGCAGTACTTC. Translation gives CASSLDGTSSYEQYF.

The rearrangement joins TRBV7-6 to TRBJ2-7; 15 bases fit TRBD2. Looked up from germline, CDR1 is SGHVS and CDR2 is FNYEAQ. The CDR3 has 18 residues. V trimming: 1 base; J trimming: 2 bases; junction bases outside the gene matches: 6. Here the CDR3 reads CASSLVGGLAGGTYEQYF. As DNA, the CDR3 is TGTGCCAGCAGCTTAGTGGGGGGACTAGCGGGAGGTACCTACGAGCAGTACTTC.

The chain couples TRBV27 to TRBJ2-7, with 12 bases matching TRBD2. Germline V gene lookup returns CDR1 MNHEY and CDR2 SMNVEV (reference sequence). Losses at the gene ends were 4 bases for V and 0 bases for J; bases not matched to a gene: 4. The CDR3 contains 16 residues. The CDR3 loop reads CASSYTSGRPSYEQYF. The CDR3 DNA reads TGTGCCAGCAGTTACACTAGCGGGAGGCCCTCCTACGAGCAGTACTTC.

The rearrangement uses TRBV7-6 and TRBJ2-5; 8 bases agree with TRBD1. This CDR3 comprises 14 residues. The junction had 4 bases not matched to a gene; V was cut back by 2 bases and J by 5 bases. Germline V gene lookup returns CDR1 SGHVS and CDR2 FNYEAQ. The CDR3 region is CASSLRTGRETQYF. The CDR3 coding sequence is TGTGCCAGCAGCTTACGGACAGGGAGGGAGACCCAGTACTTC.

The sample holds one count of this clone. The chain combines TRBV6-1 with TRBJ2-5, with 9 nucleotides matching TRBD1. The germline gives CDR1 MNHNS, CDR2 SASEGT. The trim removed 2 bases at V and 4 bases at J, leaving 5 bases unmatched. This CDR3 is 15 amino acids long. The CDR3: CASSEFDRGGETQYF. As DNA, the CDR3 is TGTGCCAGCAGTGAATTTGACAGGGGGGGAGAGACCCAGTACTTC.

The gene calls are TRBV9 and TRBJ2-5, with D uncertain. V dropped 3 bases and J dropped 2 bases, with 8 bases sitting between them. The CDR3 is 13 amino acids. Germline CDR1 SGDLS, CDR2 YYNGEE. In DNA form, the CDR3 reads TGTGCCAGCAGCGCGGAGTTGCAAGAGACCCAGTACTTC. Translated, it gives CASSAELQETQYF.

The chain joins TRBV29-1 to TRBJ1-2; D is unresolved. Germline V lookup: CDR1 SQVTM, CDR2 ANQGSEA. V gave up 4 bases and J gave up 0 bases, with 12 bases separating them. There are 14 residues in the CDR3. The CDR3 loop reads CSVGGQAPNYGYTF. The CDR3, as DNA: TGCAGCGTTGGAGGGCAGGCTCCTAACTATGGCTACACCTTC. Supplemented by reference TRBV29-1 and TRBJ1-2, the full variable domain reads SAVISQKPSRDICQRGTSLTIQCQVDSQVTMMFWYRQQPGQSLTLIATANQGSEATYESGFVIDKFPISRPNLTFSTLTVSNMSPEDSSIYLCSVGGQAPNYGYTFGSGTRLTVV.

The chain joins TRBV30 to TRBJ2-5, with TRBD2 identical over 9 bases. This CDR3 region has 16 residues. Germline CDR1 GTSNPN, CDR2 SVGIG (reference sequence). Trimming cost V 0 bases and J 4 bases; bases outside gene matches: 9. The CDR3 nucleotides are TGTGCCTGGAGTGTGTGGCGGGAGGGGGGTAGAGAGACCCAGTACTTC. This translates into CAWSVWREGGRETQYF.

The genes are TRBV7-9 and TRBJ2-2, with 8 bases matching TRBD2. The V and J ends lost 5 bases and 5 bases, in that order; junction bases with no gene match: 13. Germline assignment: CDR1 SEHNR and CDR2 FQNEAQ (reference sequence). The CDR3 has 17 residues. As DNA, the CDR3 is TGTGCCAGCAGCCACCCCCAAGGAGCGGGGGTTACCGGGGAGCTGTTTTTT. This sequence encodes CASSHPQGAGVTGELFF.